The 18 T cell receptor beta chains given below trace back to one sample, sequenced in a study of blood T cell repertoires in COVID-19. Measured with immunoSEQ multiplex PCR; TCRdb has only the in-frame clones, and not every one. The table includes tens of thousands of clones, about nine tenths detected once. The sequencing input was peripheral blood. These receptors were collected from a man aged 70 or older with acute or convalescent COVID-19.

The chain carries TRBV14 and TRBJ2-3; no reliable D call. CDR3 size: 14 residues. Trimming left V 1 base short and J 10 bases short, with 15 bases between. Germline CDR1 and CDR2: SGHDN and FVKESK. This chain's CDR3 is CASSQGVRSAAQYF. Here the CDR3 DNA reads TGTGCCAGCAGCCAAGGAGTTCGCTCCGCTGCGCAGTATTTT. The full variable domain, rest sourced from reference TRBV14 and TRBJ2-3, is EAGVTQFPSHSVIEKGQTVTLRCDPISGHDNLYWYRRVMGKEIKFLLHFVKESKQDESGMPNNRFLAERTGGTYSTLKVQPAELEDSGVYFCASSQGVRSAAQYFGPGTRLTVL.

V usage is TRBV19 and J usage is TRBJ1-2; 10 positions agree with TRBD1. CDR1 is LNHDA and CDR2 is SQIVND in the germline V gene (reference sequence). The V and J ends lost 5 bases and 8 bases, in that order; junction bases with no gene match: 5. The CDR3 is 13 amino acids. CDR3 coding DNA: TGTGCCAGTAGTCGACAGGGGGCCGGAGGCTACACCTTC. Encoded protein: CASSRQGAGGYTF.

The rearrangement joins TRBV5-6 to TRBJ1-3; D not resolved. The CDR3 runs 14 residues. Germline CDR1 and CDR2: SGHDT and YYEEEE. With 0 bases removed from V and 4 bases from J, the gap between germline ends came to 8 bases. The CDR3 sequence is CASSLVAVGNTIYF. In nucleotides, the CDR3 is TGTGCCAGCAGCTTGGTGGCCGTAGGAAACACCATATATTTT.

The rearrangement links TRBV4-3 to TRBJ1-1; D possibly corresponds to TRBD1 (6 bases). CDR1 LGHNA and CDR2 YSLEER come from the germline V gene. CDR3 length: 15 residues. V was shortened by 1 base and J by 6 bases, with 15 bases between the two germline ends. The CDR3 region is CASSQVRASGAEAFF. DNA of the CDR3: TGCGCCAGCAGCCAAGTTCGAGCGTCAGGGGCTGAAGCTTTCTTT.

This clone was observed once. The chain links TRBV6-6 to TRBJ2-7; tentative D call: TRBD2 (5 bases). Trimming removed 4 bases at V and 2 bases at J, with 9 bases between. Per germline, CDR1 MNHNY and CDR2 SVGAGI (reference sequence). The CDR3 spans 13 residues. The DNA for the CDR3 is TGTGCCAGCAGTTTGACTAAAACCTACGAGCAGTACGTC. Protein: CASSLTKTYEQYV.

The sample holds one count of this clone. J is TRBJ2-1 and V is TRBV14, with TRBD2 identical over 12 bases. CDR3 length equals 17 residues. Germline V gives CDR1 SGHDN, CDR2 FVKESK. V trimming: 5 bases; J trimming: 0 bases; junction bases outside the gene matches: 5. CDR3 residues: CASSGRTSGDSYNEQFF. The CDR3, as DNA: TGTGCCAGCAGCGGCCGGACTAGCGGGGACTCCTACAATGAGCAGTTCTTC.

The rearrangement uses TRBV4-2 and TRBJ1-6; 10 bases match TRBD1. The germline gives CDR1 LGHNA, CDR2 YNFKEQ. The V and J ends lost 0 bases and 9 bases, in that order; junction bases with no gene match: 5. The CDR3 is 16 amino acids. CDR3 in DNA: TGTGCCAGCAGCCAAGATACCTGGGACAGGGGTTCACCCCTCCACTTT. It specifies CASSQDTWDRGSPLHF.

V gene TRBV6-5 combines with J gene TRBJ2-1; 7 bases map to TRBD2. The V and J ends lost 0 bases and 4 bases, in that order; junction bases with no gene match: 6. CDR1 is MNHEY and CDR2 is SVGAGI in the germline V gene. CDR3 size: 16 residues. The CDR3 region is CASSYSGGRLYNEQFF. CDR3 nucleotide sequence: TGTGCCAGCAGTTACTCGGGAGGGCGGCTATACAATGAGCAGTTCTTC.

The rearrangement uses TRBV4-1 and TRBJ1-4; D gene ambiguous. V lost 1 base and J 7 bases, leaving 7 bases between the germline ends. The germline CDR1 and CDR2 sequences are MGHRA and YSYEKL. The CDR3 sequence is 13 residues long. CDR3 in DNA: TGCGCCAGCAGCCAAGTACACCTTGAAAAACTGTTTTTT. Its protein is CASSQVHLEKLFF.

The chain uses TRBV3-1 (or the pseudogene TRBV3-2) and TRBJ2-1, with D tentatively TRBD2 (6 bases). There are 16 residues in the CDR3. CDR1 is LGHDT and CDR2 is YNNKEL in the germline V gene (reference sequence). V was clipped by 6 bases and J by 2 bases, with 17 bases between them. The CDR3 spells CASSLTPLATYNEQFF. The CDR3 nucleotides are TGTGCCAGCAGTCTAACCCCACTAGCCACCTACAATGAGCAGTTCTTC.

This chain uses TRBV5-5 with TRBJ1-2, with no clear D. Germline V CDR1 and CDR2: SGHKS, YYEKEE (reference sequence). The CDR3 loop spans 15 amino acids. The V end lost 0 bases, the J end lost 1 base, and 10 bases lay between the germline ends. The CDR3, as DNA: TGTGCCAGCAGCTTGGGAACGGGTATTAACTATGGCTACACCTTC. Translating gives CASSLGTGINYGYTF.

The chain uses TRBV5-6 and TRBJ1-6; possibly TRBD1 for D (6 bases). This CDR3 is built from 16 residues. V was cut by 4 bases and J by 2 bases, with 13 bases left in between. Germline V gene lookup returns CDR1 SGHDT and CDR2 YYEEEE. CDR3 in DNA: TGTGCCAGCAGCATATTGACAGGAACCTATAATTCACCCCTCCACTTT. It is translated as CASSILTGTYNSPLHF. Full variable domain (missing parts from reference TRBV5-6 and TRBJ1-6): DAGVTQSPTHLIKTRGQQVTLRCSPKSGHDTVSWYQQALGQGPQFIFQYYEEEERQRGNFPDRFSGHQFPNYSSELNVNALLLGDSALYLCASSILTGTYNSPLHFGNGTRLTVT.

The chain has TRBV29-1 and TRBJ1-1; D is ambiguous. The CDR3 is 13 amino acids. Germline assignment: CDR1 SQVTM and CDR2 ANQGSEA. The V gene lost 2 bases and the J gene lost 0 bases, with 7 bases spanning the gap. CDR3 loop: CSVEMTLNTEAFF. The CDR3 DNA sequence: TGCAGCGTTGAAATGACACTGAACACTGAAGCTTTCTTT.

The chain carries TRBV27 and TRBJ1-1, with a tentative D call TRBD1 (5 bases). Germline CDR1 reads MNHEY; CDR2 reads SMNVEV (reference sequence). V was shortened by 6 bases and J by 5 bases, with 16 bases between the two germline ends. This CDR3 is built from 14 residues. CDR3 nucleotide sequence: TGTGCCAGCAGCTACGGGGGTATAGTAACTGAAGCTTTCTTT. Translation gives CASSYGGIVTEAFF.

The V and J genes are TRBV19 and TRBJ1-1, with D uncertain. The CDR3 consists of 12 residues. V was trimmed by 10 bases and J by 3 bases, leaving 12 bases between them. CDR1 and CDR2 (germline): LNHDA, SQIVND (reference sequence). The CDR3 nucleotides are TGTGCCACCCGCGGGAGCTACACTGAAGCTTTCTTT. Translating it yields CATRGSYTEAFF.

The V call is TRBV5-1, the J call TRBJ2-7; 7 bases are shared with TRBD1. The CDR3 consists of 13 residues. Germline CDR1 SGHRS, CDR2 YFSETQ. The trim removed 2 bases at V and 4 bases at J, leaving 3 bases unmatched. As DNA, the CDR3 is TGCGCCAGCAGCTTTGGGACAGCTTACGAGCAGTACTTC. Amino acids: CASSFGTAYEQYF.

This clone was picked up one time. CDR3 protein: CSVTQGNYGYTF. CDR3 DNA sequence: TGCAGCGTGACGCAGGGGAACTATGGCTACACCTTC. The rearrangement joins TRBV29-1 to TRBJ1-2; maybe TRBD1 (6 bases). Germline-derived CDR1 and CDR2 are SQVTM and ANQGSEA. V lost 6 bases to trimming and J lost 2 bases, with 10 bases between them. The CDR3 runs 12 residues.

This clone was recorded once. This chain connects TRBV6-5 to TRBJ1-2; D ambiguous. This CDR3 spans 15 amino acids. V was shortened by 6 bases and J by 5 bases, with 19 bases between the two germline ends. Germline CDR1 MNHEY, CDR2 SVGAGI. In DNA, the CDR3 is TGTGCCAGCAGCGTAGCCGGCGGAGAAGGATATGGCTACACCTTC. Translating it yields CASSVAGGEGYGYTF.